This T cell receptor beta chain is from a study of vaccination effects on CD4 cells after COVID-19. At the level of the study: Sampling occurred a median 72 days post second dose, range 14 to 241. General study points: Both infection-induced and vaccine-induced clones contracted markedly at late post-vaccination timepoints.

With the ViraFEST assay, the study expanded antigen-specific CD4+ T cells using viral peptide pools, then sequenced them. Between days 9 and 11 of culture, CD4+ T cells were separated out. It was two doses of either the BNT162b2 or mRNA-1273 vaccine that participants received. On both days 3 and 7, half of the culture medium was replaced with IL-2 medium. Profiled with immunoSEQ multiplex PCR; TCRdb holds only in-frame clones, not every one. This sample has roughly 59,000 clones, with approximately 78% found just once. The V gene's germline CDR1 is LGHNT and CDR2 FRNRAP. V was pared by 6 bases and J by 6 bases, with 23 bases between. The CDR3 runs to 16 residues. Notes on this clone: What it binds is unknown.

The gene calls are TRBV12-5 and TRBJ1-2, with D possibly TRBD1 on 6 matching bases. The sample in question was CD4+ T cells from PBMCs cultured with HCoV-OC43 spike peptides, obtained after COVID-19 vaccination. As for subset: HCoV-OC43 spike overlapping peptide pool stimulation. This receptor was identified in a human donor who received a COVID-19 vaccine. DNA of the CDR3: TGTGCTAGTGGCATACGCCGGGGGCCTGAGGCAGATGGCTACACCTTC. Amino acid sequence: CASGIRRGPEADGYTF.